This T cell receptor beta chain was identified during a study of cytomegalovirus exposure and HLA in healthy donors. General study points: The authors enumerated 180 or so TCR beta chains as linked to cytomegalovirus. In a later analysis, TCR association rates varied by HLA locus: DRB1 most, HLA-C fewest.

Use of 60 Vbeta and 13 Jbeta primers characterized the PCR. Method: immunoSEQ multiplex PCR; TCRdb's copy keeps in-frame clones and lacks some. The sample includes around 160,000 clones, around three quarters of them seen just once. This cohort consisted of healthy bone marrow donors. Worth noting for this clone: The antigen is undetermined.

Per germline, CDR1 SGDLS and CDR2 YYNGEE. Deletions cut 4 bases from V and 0 bases from J, with 17 bases between. CDR3 size: 17 residues. Sequenced material: PBMCs. This TCR was recovered from a woman between 35 and 50 years old in good health and CMV-seropositive. The chain uses TRBV9 and TRBJ1-3; weak D call: TRBD1 (6 bases). CDR3 in DNA: TGTGCCAGCAGCCCGACGGACAGTACTATCTCTGGAAACACCATATATTTT. Encoded protein: CASSPTDSTISGNTIYF. The whole variable domain, remainder taken from reference TRBV9 and TRBJ1-3, is DSGVTQTPKHLITATGQRVTLRCSPRSGDLSVYWYQQSLDQGLQFLIQYYNGEERAKGNILERFSAQQFPDLHSELNLSSLELGDSALYFCASSPTDSTISGNTIYFGEGSWLTVV.